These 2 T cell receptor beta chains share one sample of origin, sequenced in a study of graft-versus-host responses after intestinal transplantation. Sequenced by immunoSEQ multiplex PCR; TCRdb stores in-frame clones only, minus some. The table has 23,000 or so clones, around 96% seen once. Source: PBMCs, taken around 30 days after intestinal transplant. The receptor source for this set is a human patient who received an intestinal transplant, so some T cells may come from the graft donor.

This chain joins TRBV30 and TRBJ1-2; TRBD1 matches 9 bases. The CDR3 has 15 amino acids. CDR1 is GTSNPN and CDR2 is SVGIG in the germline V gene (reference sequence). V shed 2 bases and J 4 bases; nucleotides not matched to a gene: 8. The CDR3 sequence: CAWSLGTGKIYGYTF. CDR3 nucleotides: TGTGCCTGGAGTCTTGGGACAGGGAAGATCTATGGCTACACCTTC.

The CDR3 nucleotides read TGTGCCAGCAGCTTGAGCAGGGGAGAAAAACTGTTTTTT. As protein: CASSLSRGEKLFF. This chain connects TRBV5-5 to TRBJ1-4; possible D gene TRBD1, 6 bases. The CDR3 is made up of 13 amino acids. Germline CDR1 SGHKS, CDR2 YYEKEE (reference sequence). The ends were cut back, 1 base at V and 8 bases at J, with 9 bases in the middle. The full variable domain, rest sourced from reference TRBV5-5 and TRBJ1-4, is DAGVTQSPTHLIKTRGQQVTLRCSPISGHKSVSWYQQVLGQGPQFIFQYYEKEERGRGNFPDRFSARQFPNYSSELNVNALLLGDSALYLCASSLSRGEKLFFGSGTQLSVL.